The T cell receptor beta chain under discussion was sequenced for a study of cytomegalovirus exposure and HLA in healthy donors. The V segment lost 5 bases and the J segment 6 bases; nucleotides outside the gene matches: 6. CDR1 and CDR2 from the germline V gene are SQVTM and ANQGSEA. The CDR3 is made up of 14 amino acids. Repertoires were generated with immunoSEQ multiplex PCR, while TCRdb's copy carries only in-frame clones and drops some. The table lists roughly 200,000 clones, about three quarters of them singletons. This chain links TRBV29-1 with TRBJ2-2; 10 bases map to TRBD1. The material sequenced was PBMCs. The TCR originated in a woman younger than 45 in good health and CMV-seronegative. The chain's CDR3 is CSVSGQGRAGELFF. The CDR3 DNA reads as TGCAGCGTTTCGGGACAGGGGCGGGCCGGGGAGCTGTTTTTT.